The 23 T cell receptor beta chains presented below share a single source sample, sequenced in a study of shared clonotypes between healthy human individuals. Here immunoSEQ multiplex PCR was the method, and the copy in TCRdb shows in-frame clones only, minus some. The data show over a million clones, with 75% to 85% seen just once and 0.6% to 0.7% held by the top ten. Sequenced material: memory CD4+ T cells from PBMCs. Subset defined: CD45RA-negative fraction. The receptors stem from a man aged 18-30 years in good health. Some clones in this sample may be carry-over from other donors' samples.

This clone was detected only a few times. The gene calls are TRBV14 and TRBJ2-7; the match to TRBD2 covers 12 bases. V shed 2 bases and J 6 bases; nucleotides not matched to a gene: 2. The CDR3 contains 14 residues. The germline V gene has CDR1 SGHDN and CDR2 FVKESK. The CDR3 loop reads CASSQRLAGVEQYF. As DNA, the CDR3 is TGTGCCAGCAGCCAAAGACTAGCGGGAGTCGAGCAGTACTTC. The full variable domain, in which reference TRBV14 and TRBJ2-7 provide the parts outside the CDR3, is EAGVTQFPSHSVIEKGQTVTLRCDPISGHDNLYWYRRVMGKEIKFLLHFVKESKQDESGMPNNRFLAERTGGTYSTLKVQPAELEDSGVYFCASSQRLAGVEQYFGPGTRLTVT.

This chain joins TRBV2 and TRBJ1-1, with 7 bases matching TRBD1. This CDR3 spans 14 amino acids. CDR1 and CDR2 (germline): SNHLY, FYNNEI. J was trimmed by 5 bases and V by 9 bases; bases with no gene match: 12. The DNA for the CDR3 is TGTGCCAGAGCCAGGGGCAGGGGGTTTACTGAAGCTTTCTTT. Residues: CARARGRGFTEAFF. The full variable domain, rest sourced from reference TRBV2 and TRBJ1-1, is EPEVTQTPSHQVTQMGQEVILRCVPISNHLYFYWYRQILGQKVEFLVSFYNNEISEKSEIFDDQFSVERPDGSNFTLKIRSTKLEDSAMYFCARARGRGFTEAFFGQGTRLTVV.

The chain carries TRBV10-3 and TRBJ2-7, with D tentatively TRBD1 (6 bases). CDR1 and CDR2 from the germline V gene are ENHRY and SYGVKD. This CDR3 contains 15 residues. Trimming cost V 0 bases and J 6 bases, with 15 bases left between them. CDR3 in DNA: TGTGCCATCAGTGAGTCTAGGACAGTTGAACTCGAGCAGTACTTC. Translated, it gives CAISESRTVELEQYF.

This clone was seen a single time. The chain combines TRBV7-7 with TRBJ2-5; possible D gene TRBD2, 6 bases. The CDR3 totals 14 residues. The V end lost 5 bases, the J end lost 4 bases, and 14 bases lay between the germline ends. Germline V gene sequence: CDR1 SSHAT, CDR2 FNYEAQ (reference sequence). The CDR3 loop reads CASSPGGGRETQYF. The DNA of the CDR3 is TGTGCCAGCAGCCCGGGTGGAGGGAGAGAGACCCAGTACTTC.

The rearrangement uses TRBV30 and TRBJ2-3; TRBD2 is a possible D gene (5 bases). Germline V gives CDR1 GTSNPN, CDR2 SVGIG (reference sequence). The ends were cut back, 2 bases at V and 5 bases at J, with 11 bases in the middle. The CDR3 consists of 13 residues. The CDR3 bases are TGTGCCTGGAGTTGGCCTGCGGGAGATACGCAGTATTTT. It encodes CAWSWPAGDTQYF.

This chain joins TRBV5-1 and TRBJ1-4; a weak D match, TRBD1 (5 bases). Germline V gives CDR1 SGHRS, CDR2 YFSETQ. V was cut by 4 bases and J by 8 bases, with 12 bases left in between. CDR3 length: 13 residues. In DNA form, the CDR3 reads TGCGCCAGCAGCCTGGCGGGGCGCGAAAAACTGTTTTTT. This translates into CASSLAGREKLFF.

Of note for this clone: Other DNA sequences in the same sample also yield this CDR3. The chain couples TRBV4-2 to TRBJ2-7; TRBD2 aligns across 13 bases. The CDR3 covers 15 residues. Unmatched junction bases numbered 2, after V lost 6 bases and J lost 0 bases. Germline V gives CDR1 LGHNA, CDR2 YNFKEQ. CDR3 in amino acids: CASSRTSGGSYEQYF. Here the CDR3 DNA reads TGTGCCAGCAGTCGGACTAGCGGGGGCTCCTACGAGCAGTACTTC.

The chain couples TRBV12-5 to TRBJ1-5, with D possibly matching TRBD1 (6 bases). The germline V gene encodes CDR1 LGHNT and CDR2 FRNRAP. The CDR3 loop spans 13 amino acids. The ends were cut back, 10 bases at V and 7 bases at J, with 17 bases in the middle. The CDR3 loop reads CATAGGLGQPQHF. The CDR3 region has the DNA TGTGCTACGGCGGGGGGGCTGGGGCAGCCCCAGCATTTT.

The V and J genes are TRBV28 and TRBJ1-4; D gene ambiguous. Trimming pared 2 bases from V and 9 bases from J, leaving 13 bases between. Germline-derived CDR1 and CDR2 are MDHEN and SYDVKM. CDR3 size: 14 residues. Here the CDR3 DNA reads TGTGCCAGCAGTTTAGGGCAGCGCGAGCAAAAACTGTTTTTT. Translating it yields CASSLGQREQKLFF.

There are many counts of this clone. The chain joins TRBV29-1 to TRBJ2-2; a possible D gene is TRBD1 (5 bases). Germline V gene lookup returns CDR1 SQVTM and CDR2 ANQGSEA. Trimming shortened V by 4 bases and J by 0 bases, and 12 bases separated the two germline ends. CDR3 length: 15 amino acids. The CDR3 is CSVGKRGANTGELFF. Here the CDR3 DNA reads TGCAGCGTTGGTAAAAGGGGCGCGAACACCGGGGAGCTGTTTTTT.

V gene TRBV27 combines with J gene TRBJ2-4; 7 bases are a match to TRBD1. Per germline, CDR1 MNHEY and CDR2 SMNVEV (reference sequence). The CDR3 is 16 amino acids. V shed 3 bases and J 7 bases; nucleotides not matched to a gene: 12. CDR3 coding DNA: TGTGCCAGCAGTTTCTCACAGGGGTCTAGGAGGAACATTCAGTACTTC. Its protein product is CASSFSQGSRRNIQYF.

In its sample, this clone was seen a few times. The chain recombines TRBV19 with TRBJ1-5; D gene uncertain. The CDR3 has 14 residues. Germline-derived CDR1 and CDR2 are LNHDA and SQIVND (reference sequence). Deletions cut 3 bases from V and 0 bases from J, with 6 bases between. CDR3 sequence reads: CASSIYNSNQPQHF. DNA of the CDR3: TGTGCCAGTAGTATCTACAATAGCAATCAGCCCCAGCATTTT.

The chain recombines TRBV25-1 with TRBJ1-1; D is possibly TRBD1 (6 bases). The CDR3 covers 16 residues. From germline, CDR1 is MGHDK and CDR2 SYGVNS. Deletions cut 2 bases from V and 6 bases from J, with 19 bases between. The CDR3 sequence is CASSEDRSPGGAEAFF. The CDR3 DNA reads TGTGCCAGCAGTGAAGACAGGAGCCCTGGGGGCGCTGAAGCTTTCTTT.

This clone was observed a few times. The rearrangement links TRBV5-4 to TRBJ1-2; the D is unclear. Trimming removed 4 bases at V and 7 bases at J, with 11 bases between. This CDR3 contains 12 residues. The germline V gene has CDR1 SGHNT and CDR2 YYREEE (reference sequence). Here the CDR3 reads CASSAVLSGYTF. CDR3 in DNA: TGTGCCAGCAGCGCAGTCCTGTCTGGCTACACCTTC.

J is TRBJ2-7 and V is TRBV9; unclear D gene. Germline V lookup: CDR1 SGDLS, CDR2 YYNGEE. V dropped 4 bases and J dropped 0 bases, with 11 bases sitting between them. The CDR3 sequence is 14 residues long. This CDR3 is CASSPGITSYEQYF. Written as DNA, the CDR3 is TGTGCCAGCAGCCCTGGAATTACCTCCTACGAGCAGTACTTC.

This rearrangement joins TRBV7-2 to TRBJ2-2, with D possibly TRBD2 on 5 matching bases. V lost 2 bases, J lost 6 bases, and 10 bases lay in between. The CDR3 length is 14 residues. Germline V gene lookup returns CDR1 SGHTA and CDR2 FQGNSA. CDR3 protein: CASSLRGLAGELFF. DNA for the CDR3: TGTGCCAGCAGCTTAAGAGGGTTGGCCGGGGAGCTGTTTTTT.

This clone was counted a single time. Different DNA sequences within this sample yield the same CDR3. The rearrangement joins TRBV29-1 to TRBJ1-1; unclear D gene. Germline V CDR1 and CDR2: SQVTM, ANQGSEA. The CDR3 loop spans 13 amino acids. V lost 7 bases to trimming and J lost 8 bases, with 20 bases between them. The CDR3 nucleotides read TGCAGCGGTCACCGGGCCGCGGGCGGGGAAGCTTTCTTT. It codes for CSGHRAAGGEAFF.

V is TRBV6-1 and J is TRBJ1-4, with a tentative D call TRBD1 (5 bases). Per germline, CDR1 MNHNS and CDR2 SASEGT. This CDR3 has 14 amino acids. V was trimmed by 6 bases and J by 4 bases, leaving 12 bases between them. This chain's CDR3 is CASSAGTFNEKLFF. The DNA of the CDR3 is TGTGCCAGCAGCGCCGGGACTTTTAATGAAAAACTGTTTTTT.

On this clone itself: Other nucleotide sequences from this sample produce the same CDR3. The chain couples TRBV2 to TRBJ2-1; 10 nucleotides agree with TRBD2. Looked up from germline, CDR1 is SNHLY and CDR2 is FYNNEI. The CDR3 length is 14 residues. Unmatched junction bases numbered 5, after V lost 6 bases and J lost 6 bases. CDR3 nucleotide sequence: TGTGCCAGCAGGGAGCGGGAGGGTGGCAATGAGCAGTTCTTC. Protein: CASREREGGNEQFF.

The chain has TRBV28 and TRBJ2-3, with D hard to call. CDR3 length: 16 residues. Germline assignment: CDR1 MDHEN and CDR2 SYDVKM. Deletions cut 5 bases from V and 0 bases from J, with 15 bases between. The CDR3 bases are TGTGCCAGCAGTCCGACTCAGCGATCGAGCACAGATACGCAGTATTTT. It is translated as CASSPTQRSSTDTQYF.

This sequence joins TRBV21-1 and TRBJ1-3; whether TRBD1, the table's D call, matches the DNA was not checked. TRBV21-1 is shown as a pseudogene. The CDR3 extends over 17 amino acids. This CDR3 is CASSKETAGGLGNTIYF. In nucleotides, the CDR3 is TGTGCCAGCAGCAAAGAAACAGCAGGGGGCCTTGGAAACACCATATATTTT.

J is TRBJ1-1 and V is TRBV7-3, with 7 bases fitting TRBD1. CDR3 length: 17 amino acids. The germline CDR1 and CDR2 sequences are SGHTA and FQGTGA. J was trimmed by 4 bases and V by 5 bases; bases with no gene match: 16. The CDR3 is CASSPQERQGGGTEAFF. CDR3 bases: TGTGCCAGCAGCCCCCAGGAGAGACAGGGCGGGGGCACTGAAGCTTTCTTT.

This clone was observed a single time. This CDR3 reads CASSQQGFGTYEQYF. CDR3 bases: TGTGCCAGCAGTCAACAGGGCTTTGGCACCTACGAGCAGTACTTC. This chain joins TRBV25-1 and TRBJ2-7; tentative D call: TRBD1 (6 bases). The CDR3 totals 15 residues. CDR1 is MGHDK, CDR2 SYGVNS, per germline. Trimming removed 5 bases from V and 2 bases from J, with 16 bases in between.